The 21 T cell receptor beta chains below come from one sample, sequenced in a study of post-analysis software for immune sequencing data. Findings and caveats of the study: Patients had higher frequencies than controls of roughly 5 TRBV segments, including TRBV5-6, TRBV5-1 and TRBV20-1.

cDNA libraries of TCR beta carried unique molecular identifiers. Each CDR3 protein gets one entry after TCRdb re-called the PCR reads with MiXCR. The table lists approximately 160,000 distinct CDR3 sequences, approximately 30% of them singletons. No cognate antigen is known for these TCRs. Sample: blood. All receptors come from a girl aged 5-17 years with multiple sclerosis.

This clonotype was counted only a few times. This chain uses TRBV5-1 with TRBJ2-7; 7 bases align to TRBD2. From germline, CDR1 is SGHRS and CDR2 YFSETQ. The CDR3 has 18 amino acids. CDR3 protein: CARLPVCTWRELSYEQYF. CDR3 bases: TGCGCAAGGCTGCCAGTGTGCACATGGCGGGAGCTTTCCTACGAGCAGTACTTC.

Regarding this clonotype: A much larger clone differs from this one at a single base, so this may be a read error. CDR3 in amino acids: CSAPPGPNEKLFF. For the CDR3, the DNA is TGCAGCGCCCCTCCGGGCCCTAATGAAAAACTGTTTTTT. V usage is TRBV29-1 and J usage is TRBJ1-4; D is uncertain. The CDR3 consists of 13 residues. The V end lost 7 bases, the J end lost 3 bases, and 12 bases lay between the germline ends. Per the germline V gene, CDR1 is SQVTM and CDR2 is ANQGSEA.

This clonotype has more than one count but fewer than ten. This chain connects TRBV7-8 to TRBJ1-4, with a tentative D call TRBD1 (5 bases). There are 15 residues in the CDR3. Germline V CDR1 and CDR2: SGHVS, FQNEAQ. V dropped 6 bases and J dropped 7 bases, with 18 bases sitting between them. The CDR3 DNA is TGTGCCAGCAGACCCGGGGGGGGAGGGACTGAAAAACTGTTTTTT. The encoded protein is CASRPGGGGTEKLFF. Supplemented by reference TRBV7-8 and TRBJ1-4, the full variable domain reads GAGVSQSPRYKVAKRGQDVALRCDPISGHVSLFWYQQALGQGPEFLTYFQNEAQLDKSGLPSDRFFAERPEGSVSTLKIQRTQQEDSAVYLCASRPGGGGTEKLFFGSGTQLSVL.

The chain combines TRBV27 with TRBJ2-5; D may be TRBD1 (6 bases). CDR3 length equals 13 residues. Germline CDR1 and CDR2: MNHEY and SMNVEV (reference sequence). V was pared by 5 bases and J by 9 bases, with 16 bases between. CDR3 region: CASSPQAGVAQYF. The CDR3 DNA follows: TGTGCCAGCAGTCCCCAAGCAGGGGTAGCCCAGTACTTC.

This clonotype was picked up many times. This chain joins TRBV29-1 and TRBJ1-1; 7 nucleotides agree with TRBD1. J gave up 2 bases and V 3 bases, and 3 bases lay outside the gene matches. Germline values: CDR1 SQVTM, CDR2 ANQGSEA. The CDR3 runs 13 residues. CDR3 amino acids: CSVDRGTNTEAFF. In nucleotides, the CDR3 is TGCAGCGTTGACAGGGGGACTAACACTGAAGCTTTCTTT. The full variable domain, its missing parts supplied by reference TRBV29-1 and TRBJ1-1, is SAVISQKPSRDICQRGTSLTIQCQVDSQVTMMFWYRQQPGQSLTLIATANQGSEATYESGFVIDKFPISRPNLTFSTLTVSNMSPEDSSIYLCSVDRGTNTEAFFGQGTRLTVV.

This clonotype came up many times. The CDR3 bases are TGTGCCAGCAGTTCCCCGACAGGGGGCGCCCCCCCCAGCGAAGTGGATGAGCAGTTCTTC. It translates to CASSSPTGGAPPSEVDEQFF. The rearrangement links TRBV12-3 or TRBV12-4 to TRBJ2-1; 10 bases align to TRBD1. This CDR3 is 20 amino acids long. Germline trimming cut 4 bases from V and 8 bases from J; bases unmatched to any gene: 23.

There are many counts of this clonotype. V is TRBV28 and J is TRBJ2-4; TRBD1 matches at 7 bases. Germline V CDR1 and CDR2: MDHEN, SYDVKM. The V and J ends lost 5 bases and 0 bases, in that order; junction bases with no gene match: 4. The CDR3 has 15 residues. The DNA for the CDR3 is TGTGCCAGCAGTGGGACAGTTGTAGCCAAAAACATTCAGTACTTC. Amino acids: CASSGTVVAKNIQYF.

This clonotype has a handful of counts. The J gene is TRBJ2-2, the V gene TRBV5-6; D not certain. Looked up from germline, CDR1 is SGHDT and CDR2 is YYEEEE. V lost 0 bases to trimming and J lost 0 bases, with 6 bases between them. There are 15 residues in the CDR3. CDR3: CASSLGSPNTGELFF. The CDR3 region has the DNA TGTGCCAGCAGCTTGGGCAGTCCGAACACCGGGGAGCTGTTTTTT.

This clonotype was detected ten times or more. The V and J genes are TRBV20-1 and TRBJ2-3, with 9 positions matching TRBD2. The germline V gene encodes CDR1 DFQATT and CDR2 SNEGSKA (reference sequence). V lost 3 bases to trimming and J lost 2 bases; unmatched junction nucleotides: 6. The CDR3 sequence is 15 residues long. The CDR3 is CSARGSGSSTDTQYF. The CDR3 coding sequence is TGCAGTGCTAGGGGTAGCGGGAGTTCCACAGATACGCAGTATTTT.

Turning to this clonotype: One end of the junction does not line up with germline, which may come from a read error. The rearrangement joins TRBV6-1 to TRBJ1-5, with unresolved D. This CDR3 spans 13 amino acids. In germline, CDR1 is MNHNS, CDR2 SASEGT. The CDR3 DNA follows: TGTGCCCGCAGTGAGGCGTCCAATCAGCCCCAGCATTTT. Its protein is CARSEASNQPQHF.

The rearrangement uses TRBV28 and TRBJ1-2; D is ambiguous. Germline V gene sequence: CDR1 MDHEN, CDR2 SYDVKM. Trimming pared 8 bases from V and 6 bases from J, leaving 22 bases between. The CDR3 totals 15 residues. The DNA for the CDR3 is TGTGCCAGCCGCCTTTACCAGGCGAGTTCTCATGGCTACACCTTC. Its translation is CASRLYQASSHGYTF.

This clonotype showed up just a few times. This chain links TRBV6-6 with TRBJ2-7; 9 bases agree with TRBD1. Trimming took 0 bases from V and 5 from J; bases not matched to a gene: 2. Per the germline V gene, CDR1 is MNHNY and CDR2 is SVGAGI (reference sequence). The CDR3 is 14 amino acids. The CDR3 region is CASSYSTGGNEQYF. For the CDR3, the DNA is TGTGCCAGCAGTTACTCGACAGGGGGGAACGAGCAGTACTTC.

Regarding this clonotype: Just one base apart from a much larger clone, this may be a read error. The chain links TRBV12-3 or TRBV12-4 to TRBJ2-5, with 7 nucleotides matching TRBD2. J gave up 2 bases and V 5 bases, and 2 bases lay outside the gene matches. The CDR3 runs to 13 residues. CDR3 DNA sequence: TGTGCCAGCAGTAGGACTAGTCAAGAGACCCAGTACTTC. Its protein product is CASSRTSQETQYF.

This clonotype was found a few times. A read error may explain this, as a much larger clone is one base away. The J gene is TRBJ2-7, the V gene TRBV20-1, with TRBD2 identical over 7 bases. The J segment lost 7 bases and the V segment lost 3 bases, leaving 12 bases of the junction unmatched. Germline-derived CDR1 and CDR2 are DFQATT and SNEGSKA (reference sequence). The CDR3 is made up of 14 amino acids. CDR3 sequence (DNA): TGCAGTGCTAGTTGGAGGCTAGCGGACAATGAGCAGTACTTC. This sequence encodes CSASWRLADNEQYF.

J is TRBJ2-4 and V is TRBV29-1; the match to TRBD2 covers 10 bases. Germline CDR1 SQVTM, CDR2 ANQGSEA. V dropped 5 bases and J dropped 13; count of bases not matched to a gene: 14. The CDR3 loop spans 14 amino acids. The CDR3 sequence is CSVLLLAGVYEQYF. The CDR3 nucleotides are TGCAGCGTTTTGCTCCTAGCGGGAGTGTATGAGCAGTACTTC. Looking up the rest from reference TRBV29-1 and TRBJ2-4 gives the full variable domain: SAVISQKPSRDICQRGTSLTIQCQVDSQVTMMFWYRQQPGQSLTLIATANQGSEATYESGFVIDKFPISRPNLTFSTLTVSNMSPEDSSIYLCSVLLLAGVYEQYFGAGTRLSVL.

This clonotype has more than one count but fewer than ten. The J gene is TRBJ1-2, the V gene TRBV6-1; 10 nucleotides match TRBD1. The CDR3 contains 14 residues. The germline V gene encodes CDR1 MNHNS and CDR2 SASEGT. V was pared by 8 bases and J by 5 bases, with 8 bases of the junction left unmatched. The CDR3 loop reads CASSKEGQGYGYTF. CDR3 in DNA: TGTGCCAGCTCTAAGGAGGGACAGGGGTATGGCTACACCTTC.

Points on this clonotype: The germline gene is not matched at one end of the junction; a read error may be the cause. The rearrangement links TRBV10-3 to TRBJ1-6; tentatively, D is TRBD1 (6 bases). The length of the CDR3 is 18 residues. Germline-derived CDR1 and CDR2 are ENHRY and SYGVKD. CDR3 nucleotides: TGTGCCATCAGCCCGACCCCGACAGGAGTGTCCTATAATTCACCCCCCCACTTT. Translated, it gives CAISPTPTGVSYNSPPHF.

A few counts support this clonotype. The chain links TRBV29-1 to TRBJ1-2; a possible D gene is TRBD1 (6 bases). The V and J ends lost 4 bases and 2 bases respectively, with 11 bases between them. CDR3 length: 13 amino acids. Germline V gene lookup returns CDR1 SQVTM and CDR2 ANQGSEA. The CDR3 DNA is TGCAGCGTTGGGGCAGGGGTAAACTATGGCTACACCTTC. It yields the protein CSVGAGVNYGYTF.

Many counts were recorded for this clonotype. The gene calls are TRBV29-1 and TRBJ2-1, with 7 bases aligning to TRBD1. The germline V gene encodes CDR1 SQVTM and CDR2 ANQGSEA. This CDR3 has 14 amino acids. V lost 5 bases to trimming and J lost 1 base; unmatched junction nucleotides: 5. CDR3 sequence: CSVRGRASYNEQFF. CDR3 DNA sequence: TGCAGCGTTAGGGGGCGGGCGTCCTACAATGAGCAGTTCTTC.

This clonotype was detected many times. The chain recombines TRBV29-1 with TRBJ1-5; tentatively, D is TRBD1 (5 bases). The germline gives CDR1 SQVTM, CDR2 ANQGSEA. This CDR3 contains 12 residues. The V gene lost 6 bases and the J gene lost 5 bases, with 11 bases spanning the gap. The CDR3, as DNA: TGCAGCGTAGGGGCGGTAGATCAGCCCCAGCATTTT. Its protein product is CSVGAVDQPQHF.

The chain couples TRBV7-2 to TRBJ2-3, with unresolved D. Germline values: CDR1 SGHTA, CDR2 FQGNSA. Trimming cost V 3 bases and J 1 base, with 5 bases left between them. The CDR3 spans 13 residues. This CDR3 is CASSFKGTDTQYF. The CDR3, as DNA: TGTGCCAGCAGCTTTAAGGGCACAGATACGCAGTATTTT.